These 18 T cell receptor beta chains came from one sample sequenced in a study of T cell changes during pregnancy in multiple sclerosis. Clones were read by immunoSEQ multiplex PCR, and TCRdb kept only the in-frame ones, dropping some. The data show about 64,000 clones, roughly 96% seen once. The input for sequencing was CD8+ T cells from peripheral blood mononuclear cells, taken after pregnancy. These receptor sequences come from a female donor with multiple sclerosis, enrolled in a pregnancy study.

V is TRBV9 and J is TRBJ2-7; 8 bases line up with TRBD2. Losses at the gene ends were 3 bases for V and 3 bases for J; bases not matched to a gene: 5. Looked up from germline, CDR1 is SGDLS and CDR2 is YYNGEE. The CDR3 sequence is 14 residues long. The CDR3 coding sequence is TGTGCCAGCAGCGCTAGCGGGTCAAACTACGAGCAGTACTTC. It is translated as CASSASGSNYEQYF.

V and J are TRBV27 and TRBJ2-5; 9 positions match TRBD2. Germline V gene sequence: CDR1 MNHEY, CDR2 SMNVEV (reference sequence). This CDR3 has 16 residues. Trimming took 2 bases from V and 1 from J; bases not matched to a gene: 5. CDR3: CASSLGAGGPQETQYF. The CDR3 nucleotides are TGTGCCAGCAGTTTAGGGGCGGGAGGGCCCCAAGAGACCCAGTACTTC.

The chain employs TRBV28 and TRBJ2-3, with 9 nucleotides matching TRBD2. The length of the CDR3 is 15 residues. V shed 3 bases and J 3 bases; nucleotides not matched to a gene: 4. Germline CDR1 MDHEN, CDR2 SYDVKM. CDR3 bases: TGTGCCAGCAGTTTGCGGGAGGGCCCGACAGATACGCAGTATTTT. Protein: CASSLREGPTDTQYF.

The chain couples TRBV11-2 to TRBJ1-1; 9 positions match TRBD1. The CDR3 is 14 residues long. The trim removed 6 bases at V and 5 bases at J, leaving 7 bases unmatched. In germline, CDR1 is SGHAT, CDR2 FQNNGV. In DNA form, the CDR3 reads TGTGCCAGCAGAGCCGGACAGGGGTTAACTGAAGCTTTCTTT. It is translated as CASRAGQGLTEAFF.

V is TRBV7-2 and J is TRBJ2-7; 12 nucleotides agree with TRBD2. The CDR3 sequence is 15 residues long. Germline lookup yields CDR1 SGHTA and CDR2 FQGNSA. V lost 5 bases and J lost 3; bases outside the gene matches: 5. CDR3 DNA: TGTGCCAGCAGCCCGGGACTAGCGGGCTACTACGAGCAGTACTTC. As protein: CASSPGLAGYYEQYF.

V is TRBV5-6 and J is TRBJ2-7; TRBD2 agrees at 12 bases. This CDR3 contains 14 residues. From germline, CDR1 is SGHDT and CDR2 YYEEEE. The V segment lost 1 base and the J segment 6 bases; nucleotides outside the gene matches: 2. The CDR3 is CASSLLAGGGEQYF. The CDR3 coding sequence is TGTGCCAGCAGCTTGCTAGCGGGAGGGGGCGAGCAGTACTTC.

The chain uses TRBV9 and TRBJ2-7; 10 nucleotides line up with TRBD2. Germline assignment: CDR1 SGDLS and CDR2 YYNGEE. V lost 3 bases, J lost 6 bases, and 0 bases stayed unmatched. The CDR3 runs to 12 residues. The CDR3 nucleotides are TGTGCCAGCAGCGGGACTAGCGGCGAGCAGTACTTC. It encodes CASSGTSGEQYF.

The chain employs TRBV4-3 and TRBJ1-2, with D possibly matching TRBD1 (6 bases). V was pared by 5 bases and J by 8 bases, with 15 bases between. CDR1 LGHNA and CDR2 YSLEER come from the germline V gene. The CDR3 length is 13 residues. The CDR3 loop reads CASSSRQASGYTF. In DNA, the CDR3 is TGCGCCAGCAGCTCTCGACAGGCCTCCGGCTACACCTTC.

This rearrangement joins TRBV19 to TRBJ2-1, with 8 bases that match TRBD1. The CDR3 extends over 14 amino acids. With V trimmed by 3 bases and J by 4 bases, 2 bases remained unmatched. The germline gives CDR1 LNHDA, CDR2 SQIVND (reference sequence). CDR3 nucleotides: TGTGCCAGTAGTATTGGACAGGGTTACAATGAGCAGTTCTTC. Amino acid sequence: CASSIGQGYNEQFF.

The gene calls are TRBV2 and TRBJ1-4; the D gene is possibly TRBD1 (5 bases). The length of the CDR3 is 14 residues. The V and J ends lost 1 base and 8 bases respectively, with 11 bases between them. Germline V gives CDR1 SNHLY, CDR2 FYNNEI. The CDR3 DNA sequence: TGTGCCAGCAGTGAAGGTGCAGGGAGGGAAAAACTGTTTTTT. Protein product: CASSEGAGREKLFF. Looking up the rest from reference TRBV2 and TRBJ1-4 gives the full variable domain: EPEVTQTPSHQVTQMGQEVILRCVPISNHLYFYWYRQILGQKVEFLVSFYNNEISEKSEIFDDQFSVERPDGSNFTLKIRSTKLEDSAMYFCASSEGAGREKLFFGSGTQLSVL.

CDR3 amino acids: CASSQDVSAGGGDTQYF. In nucleotides, the CDR3 is TGCGCCAGCAGCCAAGATGTTTCGGCGGGAGGTGGGGATACGCAGTATTTT. The rearrangement joins TRBV4-1 to TRBJ2-3, with 8 bases aligning to TRBD2. The V gene end was trimmed by 0 bases and the J gene end by 6 bases; junction bases not matched to a gene: 11. The CDR3 contains 17 residues. CDR1 is MGHRA, CDR2 YSYEKL, per germline.

In this sample, this clone turned up once. This chain joins TRBV2 and TRBJ1-1; a possible D gene is TRBD1 (5 bases). Germline V gene data show CDR1 as SNHLY and CDR2 as FYNNEI. There are 12 residues in the CDR3. The V end lost 10 bases, the J end lost 10 bases, and 19 bases lay between the germline ends. CDR3 protein: CATRTPTKGAFF. The CDR3 bases are TGTGCCACCAGGACACCCACCAAAGGAGCTTTCTTT.

The rearrangement links TRBV6-5 to TRBJ2-7; 12 bases align to TRBD2. Germline assignment: CDR1 MNHEY and CDR2 SVGAGI. V lost 4 bases, J lost 2 bases, and 3 bases stayed unmatched. CDR3 length: 15 residues. In DNA, the CDR3 is TGTGCCAGCAGTTCTCGACTAGCGGGAGCCTACGAGCAGTACTTC. This gives the protein CASSSRLAGAYEQYF.

This chain links TRBV19 with TRBJ1-1; possible D gene TRBD1, 5 bases. Between the trimmed V and J ends, which lost 1 base and 4 bases, there was a span of 10 bases. The CDR3 extends over 14 amino acids. Germline CDR1 LNHDA, CDR2 SQIVND (reference sequence). The CDR3 coding sequence is TGTGCCAGTAGTATAGGGGGCGGCGGCACTGAAGCTTTCTTT. It codes for CASSIGGGGTEAFF.

The V and J genes are TRBV19 and TRBJ1-2, with 7 bases aligning to TRBD1. J gave up 4 bases and V 5 bases, and 4 bases lay outside the gene matches. The CDR3 runs 13 residues. Germline CDR1 is LNHDA and CDR2 is SQIVND (reference sequence). Here the CDR3 reads CASSPGQFYGYTF. The CDR3 DNA follows: TGTGCCAGTAGTCCGGGACAGTTCTATGGCTACACCTTC.

The CDR3 sequence: CASKSRDRGNNEKLFF. CDR3 in DNA: TGCGCCAGCAAGTCCCGGGACAGGGGGAATAATGAAAAACTGTTTTTT. The gene calls are TRBV23-1 and TRBJ1-4; TRBD1 matches 11 bases. TRBV23-1 is assigned to the ORF class and has an uncertain function. The CDR3 has 16 amino acids. Unmatched junction bases numbered 8, after V lost 7 bases and J lost 4 bases.

This chain links TRBV14 with TRBJ1-1; 8 nucleotides line up with TRBD1. CDR1 and CDR2 from the germline V gene are SGHDN and FVKESK. With 0 bases clipped from V and 5 bases from J, the junction kept 11 bases outside the gene matches. The CDR3 has 17 residues. CDR3 nucleotides: TGTGCCAGCAGCCAAGAGGGGATTCGGCAGGGGGCAACTGAAGCTTTCTTT. Protein sequence: CASSQEGIRQGATEAFF.

As for this clone: In the same sample, other DNA sequences code for this CDR3. The CDR3, as DNA: TGTGCCACCAGACAGGGGGGGACTGAAGCTTTCTTT. The encoded protein is CATRQGGTEAFF. This chain joins TRBV19 and TRBJ1-1, with TRBD1 matching over 9 bases. Per the germline V gene, CDR1 is LNHDA and CDR2 is SQIVND (reference sequence). Trimming removed 10 bases from V and 5 bases from J; junction bases left unmatched: 5. CDR3 length: 12 residues.